One sample yielded the 21 T cell receptor beta chains listed below, sequenced in a study of blood T cell repertoires in COVID-19. TCRdb's table, derived via immunoSEQ multiplex PCR, lists solely in-frame clones and lacks some. This table holds approximately 150,000 clones, around 87% found once. Sequences were obtained from peripheral blood. These receptors were obtained from a man between 65 and 85 years old with active COVID-19.

The chain couples TRBV7-9 to TRBJ1-2; the D gene is possibly TRBD1 (6 bases). The CDR3 contains 13 residues. Germline values: CDR1 SEHNR, CDR2 FQNEAQ (reference sequence). V lost 1 base and J lost 8, with 11 bases in between. The CDR3 reads CASSLEQGYGYTF. CDR3 nucleotide sequence: TGTGCCAGCAGCTTAGAACAGGGATACGGCTACACCTTC.

V usage is TRBV7-9 and J usage is TRBJ1-1; D is possibly TRBD1 (5 bases). The CDR3 contains 12 residues. Germline loops: CDR1 SEHNR, CDR2 FQNEAQ (reference sequence). The ends were cut back, 6 bases at V and 6 bases at J, with 11 bases in the middle. The CDR3 DNA is TGTGCCAGCAGAAGAGGGGAGGCTGAAGCTTTCTTT. Translating it yields CASRRGEAEAFF.

The chain recombines TRBV19 with TRBJ1-5; D ambiguous. Germline V CDR1 and CDR2: LNHDA, SQIVND (reference sequence). The CDR3 has 15 residues. Trimming pared 2 bases from V and 4 bases from J, leaving 12 bases between. Here the CDR3 DNA reads TGTGCCAGTAGTATAACCTACAGCTTTAATCAGCCCCAGCATTTT. This translates into CASSITYSFNQPQHF. The full variable domain, rest sourced from reference TRBV19 and TRBJ1-5, is DGGITQSPKYLFRKEGQNVTLSCEQNLNHDAMYWYRQDPGQGLRLIYYSQIVNDFQKGDIAEGYSVSREKKESFPLTVTSAQKNPTAFYLCASSITYSFNQPQHFGDGTRLSIL.

The chain uses TRBV9 and TRBJ2-3; the match to TRBD2 covers 9 bases. Germline lookup yields CDR1 SGDLS and CDR2 YYNGEE. V trimming: 2 bases; J trimming: 3 bases; junction bases outside the gene matches: 4. The CDR3 runs to 15 residues. The CDR3 nucleotides read TGTGCCAGCAGCGTCGCTAGCGGGAAAACAGATACGCAGTATTTT. Its translation is CASSVASGKTDTQYF.

The chain is built from TRBV6-1 and TRBJ2-1; D is possibly TRBD2 (5 bases). This CDR3 is built from 16 residues. V dropped 3 bases and J dropped 8 bases, with 20 bases sitting between them. Germline V gives CDR1 MNHNS, CDR2 SASEGT. The CDR3 loop reads CASSDRRGILKDEQFF. CDR3 nucleotide sequence: TGTGCCAGCAGTGACCGCCGGGGAATTCTAAAGGATGAGCAGTTCTTC.

This chain connects TRBV7-9 to TRBJ2-1; D might be TRBD2 (7 bases). Trimming removed 1 base at V and 12 bases at J, with 13 bases between. The germline gives CDR1 SEHNR, CDR2 FQNEAQ (reference sequence). The CDR3 extends over 13 amino acids. The DNA for the CDR3 is TGTGCCAGCAGCTTAGTGGCGGGGGCCGGGCAGTTCTTC. Translating it yields CASSLVAGAGQFF.

This chain connects TRBV5-6 to TRBJ2-7, with D possibly matching TRBD1 (5 bases). This CDR3 contains 14 residues. Between the trimmed V and J ends, which lost 5 bases and 7 bases, there was a span of 19 bases. The V gene's germline CDR1 is SGHDT and CDR2 YYEEEE. The CDR3 sequence is CASRFLDRPEEQYF. The CDR3 DNA reads as TGTGCCAGCAGGTTCCTCGACAGACCGGAGGAGCAGTACTTC.

The CDR3 DNA follows: TGTGCCACCCCCAAGGCTAAAACAGGGGGGGACAACACTGAAGCTTTCTTT. The encoded protein is CATPKAKTGGDNTEAFF. The genes are TRBV21-1 and TRBJ1-1; the table gives TRBD1 as D, unverified against the DNA. TRBV21-1 is given as a pseudogene. The CDR3 consists of 17 residues.

The chain joins TRBV9 to TRBJ2-6, with D perhaps TRBD1 (6 bases). This CDR3 region has 14 residues. V was shortened by 0 bases and J by 11 bases, with 12 bases between the two germline ends. CDR1 is SGDLS, CDR2 YYNGEE, per germline. The CDR3, as DNA: TGTGCCAGCAGCGTAGAGTCCAAGGGGGACGTCCTGACTTTC. Its translation: CASSVESKGDVLTF.

The rearrangement joins TRBV2 to TRBJ2-6, with D possibly TRBD1 on 6 matching bases. The germline V and J ends were trimmed by 7 bases and 0 bases, with 19 bases remaining between them. CDR3 length: 18 residues. CDR1 SNHLY and CDR2 FYNNEI come from the germline V gene. CDR3 loop: CASTRGEWGHSGANVLTF. The CDR3 nucleotides read TGTGCCAGCACCCGAGGGGAGTGGGGGCACTCTGGGGCCAACGTCCTGACTTTC.

This clone was detected a few times. The genes are TRBV5-4 and TRBJ2-7, with 9 nucleotides matching TRBD1. V lost 3 bases, J lost 6 bases, and 10 bases stayed unmatched. In germline, CDR1 is SGHNT, CDR2 YYREEE (reference sequence). The length of the CDR3 is 15 residues. CDR3 amino acids: CASSSGQGRVGEQYF. In DNA, the CDR3 is TGTGCCAGCAGCTCGGGACAGGGAAGGGTCGGCGAGCAGTACTTC.

The chain combines TRBV20-1 with TRBJ1-5; D remains ambiguous. Germline CDR1 DFQATT, CDR2 SNEGSKA (reference sequence). The CDR3 extends over 10 amino acids. The germline V and J ends were trimmed by 1 base and 11 bases, with 6 bases remaining between them. CDR3 protein: CSARGVAQHF. Here the CDR3 DNA reads TGCAGTGCTAGAGGAGTAGCCCAGCATTTT.

V usage is TRBV30 and J usage is TRBJ2-7, with D possibly matching TRBD2 (6 bases). The CDR3 consists of 12 residues. V lost 1 base and J 4 bases, leaving 8 bases between the germline ends. CDR1 and CDR2 (germline): GTSNPN, SVGIG (reference sequence). CDR3 nucleotides: TGTGCCTGGAGTGGGGCGGGGTACGAGCAGTACTTC. Protein: CAWSGAGYEQYF.

This rearrangement joins TRBV6-4 to TRBJ1-2, with TRBD1 identical over 7 bases. Germline values: CDR1 MRHNA, CDR2 SNTAGT. The CDR3 length is 13 residues. The ends lost 2 bases at V and 7 bases at J; junction bases unmatched: 4. The CDR3 DNA follows: TGTGCCAGCAGTGACACAGGGGTGGGTGGCTACACCTTC. It specifies CASSDTGVGGYTF.

The chain couples TRBV18 to TRBJ2-1; no clear D gene. V was pared by 1 base and J by 4 bases, with 5 bases between. Germline CDR1 reads KGHSH; CDR2 reads LQKENI. This CDR3 spans 13 amino acids. The CDR3 reads CASSPLTYNEQFF. DNA for the CDR3: TGTGCCAGCTCACCACTAACATACAATGAGCAGTTCTTC.

V gene TRBV28 combines with J gene TRBJ2-7, with D perhaps matching TRBD1 (6 bases). Germline CDR1 MDHEN, CDR2 SYDVKM. V was clipped by 5 bases and J by 3 bases, with 14 bases between them. The CDR3 contains 14 residues. The CDR3 DNA reads TGTGCCAGCAGTCCATCAGTAGGGGGCTACGAGCAGTACTTC. It is translated as CASSPSVGGYEQYF.

The chain links TRBV28 to TRBJ1-5, with TRBD1 identical over 9 bases. The V gene's germline CDR1 is MDHEN and CDR2 SYDVKM. The CDR3 loop spans 14 amino acids. Trimming removed 7 bases from V and 4 bases from J; junction bases left unmatched: 5. The CDR3 region has the DNA TGTGCCAGCACCGAAGGGACAGGGAATCAGCCCCAGCATTTT. Amino acid sequence: CASTEGTGNQPQHF.

This clone was detected a few times. V gene TRBV2 combines with J gene TRBJ2-3; no firm D call. The CDR3 covers 12 residues. Trimming left V 8 bases short and J 3 bases short, with 9 bases between. Germline values: CDR1 SNHLY, CDR2 FYNNEI. The CDR3 loop reads CASAVRTDTQYF. For the CDR3, the DNA is TGTGCCAGCGCGGTGAGGACAGATACGCAGTATTTT.

The CDR3 bases are TGTGCCAGTAGCCGACCAACAGGGGCCTCCTACAATGAGCAGTTCTTC. Its protein is CASSRPTGASYNEQFF. The chain uses TRBV19 and TRBJ2-1; the match to TRBD1 covers 7 bases. This CDR3 region has 16 residues. The junction had 8 bases not matched to a gene; V was cut back by 6 bases and J by 0 bases. The germline gives CDR1 LNHDA, CDR2 SQIVND (reference sequence).

Remarks on this clone: This specimen includes other DNA sequences encoding the same CDR3. This rearrangement joins TRBV19 to TRBJ1-5; no definite D call. V lost 6 bases and J 5 bases, leaving 11 bases between the germline ends. Per germline, CDR1 LNHDA and CDR2 SQIVND (reference sequence). CDR3 size: 13 residues. CDR3 sequence: CASRPREDQPQHF. The CDR3 DNA sequence: TGTGCCAGTAGACCCCGGGAGGATCAGCCCCAGCATTTT.

CDR3 region: CASRRANTGELFF. The CDR3 DNA follows: TGTGCCAGCAGACGGGCGAACACCGGGGAGCTGTTTTTT. V is TRBV6-5 and J is TRBJ2-2; unclear D gene. Germline assignment: CDR1 MNHEY and CDR2 SVGAGI. V gave up 6 bases and J gave up 0 bases, with 5 bases separating them. The CDR3 is made up of 13 amino acids.